These 14 T cell receptor beta chains were sequenced from one sample in a study of long-term antiretroviral therapy in people with HIV. The immunoSEQ assay was v3.0, run at survey level. Produced via immunoSEQ multiplex PCR; TCRdb's table is partial and in-frame only. This table has 20,000 to 30,000 clones, 81% appearing once. The sequences come from unsorted PBMCs, collected at the start of antiretroviral therapy, before treatment. The source of these receptors is a woman aged 18 to 35 with HIV.

The rearrangement joins TRBV7-3 to TRBJ2-1, with a weak D call TRBD2 (5 bases). Germline V gene sequence: CDR1 SGHTA, CDR2 FQGTGA. V shed 3 bases and J shed 7 bases, with 10 bases lying between them. CDR3 size: 13 residues. The CDR3 loop reads CASSFVGGNEQFF. CDR3 coding DNA: TGTGCCAGCAGCTTCGTGGGCGGGAATGAGCAGTTCTTC.

This clone was counted a single time. CDR3 in DNA: TGTGCCAGCAGTTCAAAGGGACAGGGTGTTTATCAGCCCCAGCATTTT. Its protein is CASSSKGQGVYQPQHF. The gene calls are TRBV28 and TRBJ1-5; 9 bases are a match to TRBD1. Looked up from germline, CDR1 is MDHEN and CDR2 is SYDVKM. Trimming took 4 bases from V and 5 from J; bases not matched to a gene: 9. CDR3 length: 16 amino acids.

The sample holds one count of this clone. The chain uses TRBV6-1 and TRBJ1-5; 7 positions match TRBD1. Trimming at V came to 7 bases and at J to 6 bases, leaving 9 bases not matched to a gene. Germline CDR1 and CDR2: MNHNS and SASEGT. This CDR3 is 14 amino acids long. The DNA for the CDR3 is TGTGCCAGCACTTCTGAGGGGGCGAGTCAGCCCCAGCATTTT. Translating it yields CASTSEGASQPQHF.

There are a few counts of this clone. The chain joins TRBV7-9 to TRBJ2-5; tentatively, D is TRBD1 or TRBD2 (5 bases each). V lost 2 bases and J 7 bases, leaving 8 bases between the germline ends. Germline V gene data show CDR1 as SEHNR and CDR2 as FQNEAQ (reference sequence). This CDR3 is built from 12 residues. The CDR3 nucleotides read TGTGCCAGCAGCTTACCAGGGAGGACCCAGTACTTC. Its translation is CASSLPGRTQYF.

This chain links TRBV28 with TRBJ1-2; a weak D match, TRBD1 (6 bases). The CDR3 length is 15 residues. CDR1 is MDHEN and CDR2 is SYDVKM in the germline V gene. Deletions cut 6 bases from V and 8 bases from J, with 22 bases between. In nucleotides, the CDR3 is TGTGCCAGCAGAGAGGAGGGGGGGACCCCCTGGGGCTACACCTTC. Translating it yields CASREEGGTPWGYTF.

The V gene is TRBV9, the J gene TRBJ2-2, with D tentatively TRBD2 (6 bases). Germline values: CDR1 SGDLS, CDR2 YYNGEE. V lost 4 bases, J lost 0 bases, and 13 bases lay in between. CDR3 length: 16 amino acids. Written as DNA, the CDR3 is TGTGCCAGCAGCTCCCCCTCGGGAGCGAACACCGGGGAGCTGTTTTTT. Protein: CASSSPSGANTGELFF.

The chain combines TRBV5-6 with TRBJ2-7; 7 bases fit TRBD2. This CDR3 region has 14 residues. Germline CDR1 is SGHDT and CDR2 is YYEEEE. The V gene end was trimmed by 6 bases and the J gene end by 7 bases; junction bases not matched to a gene: 13. This CDR3 reads CASNHGGGYGEQYF. CDR3 in DNA: TGTGCCAGCAACCATGGGGGGGGTTACGGTGAGCAGTACTTC.

V gene TRBV6-6 combines with J gene TRBJ2-7; D is undetermined. Trimming shortened V by 6 bases and J by 3 bases, and 15 bases separated the two germline ends. The CDR3 sequence is 14 residues long. CDR1 is MNHNY and CDR2 is SVGAGI in the germline V gene (reference sequence). CDR3 sequence (DNA): TGTGCCAGCAGCCACCCCCCAGGCGACTACGAGCAGTACTTC. It yields the protein CASSHPPGDYEQYF.

The chain links TRBV7-9 to TRBJ1-3, with TRBD1 as a possible D gene (5 bases). There are 15 residues in the CDR3. Trimming cost V 7 bases and J 2 bases, with 15 bases left between them. Germline CDR1 is SEHNR and CDR2 is FQNEAQ (reference sequence). The CDR3 reads CASTFGASTGNTIYF. In DNA, the CDR3 is TGTGCCAGCACCTTTGGGGCCTCTACTGGAAACACCATATATTTT. The variable domain in full, completed from reference TRBV7-9 and TRBJ1-3, reads DTGVSQNPRHKITKRGQNVTFRCDPISEHNRLYWYRQTLGQGPEFLTYFQNEAQLEKSRLLSDRFSAERPKGSFSTLEIQRTEQGDSAMYLCASTFGASTGNTIYFGEGSWLTVV.

V gene TRBV4-2 combines with J gene TRBJ2-1; D not resolved. The CDR3 consists of 15 residues. Germline V gene lookup returns CDR1 LGHNA and CDR2 YNFKEQ. V shed 3 bases and J shed 5 bases, with 14 bases lying between them. The CDR3 nucleotides are TGTGCCAGCAGCCACCGAGAAGGTATGAACAATGAGCAGTTCTTC. Translation: CASSHREGMNNEQFF.

This chain connects TRBV6-5 to TRBJ2-2, with 10 bases aligning to TRBD2. CDR1 MNHEY and CDR2 SVGAGI come from the germline V gene. J was trimmed by 5 bases and V by 4 bases; bases with no gene match: 1. This CDR3 region has 14 residues. CDR3 loop: CASSLAGGTGELFF. The CDR3 coding sequence is TGTGCCAGCAGTTTAGCGGGGGGAACCGGGGAGCTGTTTTTT.

The V and J genes are TRBV7-9 and TRBJ2-1, with 9 bases identical to TRBD1. Germline lookup yields CDR1 SEHNR and CDR2 FQNEAQ (reference sequence). The junction had 0 bases not matched to a gene; V was cut back by 1 base and J by 8 bases. This CDR3 contains 13 residues. The chain's CDR3 is CASSLGQGDEQFF. The CDR3 DNA reads as TGTGCCAGCAGCTTAGGACAGGGGGATGAGCAGTTCTTC.

This sequence joins TRBV30 and TRBJ2-2; possible D gene TRBD1, 5 bases. V lost 4 bases, J lost 1 base, and 16 bases lay in between. The CDR3 has 16 amino acids. CDR1 is GTSNPN and CDR2 is SVGIG in the germline V gene (reference sequence). CDR3 sequence (DNA): TGTGCCTGGATGTCTCCTGACAGAGAGAACACCGGGGAGCTGTTTTTT. This encodes CAWMSPDRENTGELFF.

This clone was recorded once. The V gene is TRBV27, the J gene TRBJ1-2; unclear D gene. The V and J ends lost 2 bases and 8 bases respectively, with 12 bases between them. CDR1 and CDR2 (germline): MNHEY, SMNVEV (reference sequence). This CDR3 has 13 amino acids. The DNA of the CDR3 is TGTGCCAGCAGTTTAAACCCTCCCCTCGGCTACACCTTC. Its translation is CASSLNPPLGYTF.